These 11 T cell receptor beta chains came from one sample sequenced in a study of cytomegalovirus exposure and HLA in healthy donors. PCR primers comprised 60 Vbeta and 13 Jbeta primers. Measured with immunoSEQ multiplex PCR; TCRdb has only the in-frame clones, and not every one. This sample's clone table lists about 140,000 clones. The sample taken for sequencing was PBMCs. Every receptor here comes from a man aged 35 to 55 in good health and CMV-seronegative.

The CDR3 loop is CASSLLTDTQYF. CDR3 DNA sequence: TGTGCCAGCAGCTTACTCACAGATACGCAGTATTTT. The chain couples TRBV7-9 to TRBJ2-3; D gene ambiguous. Germline loops: CDR1 SEHNR, CDR2 FQNEAQ (reference sequence). V lost 2 bases and J lost 2, with 2 bases in between. The CDR3 is made up of 12 amino acids.

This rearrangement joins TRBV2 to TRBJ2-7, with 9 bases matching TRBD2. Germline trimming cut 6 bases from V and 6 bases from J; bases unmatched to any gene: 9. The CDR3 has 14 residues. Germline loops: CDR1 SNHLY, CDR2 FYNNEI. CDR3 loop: CASRKGTSTGEQYF. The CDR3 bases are TGTGCCAGCAGGAAGGGGACTAGCACGGGCGAGCAGTACTTC.

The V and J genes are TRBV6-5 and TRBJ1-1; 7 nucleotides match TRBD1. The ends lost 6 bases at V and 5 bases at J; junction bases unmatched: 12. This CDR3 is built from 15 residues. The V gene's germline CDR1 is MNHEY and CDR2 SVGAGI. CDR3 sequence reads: CASRKGQRRWTEAFF. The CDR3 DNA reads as TGTGCCAGCAGAAAGGGACAGAGAAGGTGGACTGAAGCTTTCTTT.

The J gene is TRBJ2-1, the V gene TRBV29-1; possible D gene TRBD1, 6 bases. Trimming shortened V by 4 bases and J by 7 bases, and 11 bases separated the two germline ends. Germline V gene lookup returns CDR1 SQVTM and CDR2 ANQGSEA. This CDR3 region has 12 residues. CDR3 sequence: CSVARGQNEQFF. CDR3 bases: TGCAGCGTTGCACGGGGACAAAATGAGCAGTTCTTC.

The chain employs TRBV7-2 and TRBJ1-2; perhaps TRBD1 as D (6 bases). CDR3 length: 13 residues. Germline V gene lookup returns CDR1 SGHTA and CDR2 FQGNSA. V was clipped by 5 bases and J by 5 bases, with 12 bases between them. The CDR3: CASSQQQGYGYTF. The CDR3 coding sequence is TGTGCCAGCAGCCAACAACAGGGTTATGGCTACACCTTC. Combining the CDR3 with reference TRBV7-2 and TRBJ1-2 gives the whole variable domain GAGVSQSPSNKVTEKGKDVELRCDPISGHTALYWYRQSLGQGLEFLIYFQGNSAPDKSGLPSDRFSAERTGGSVSTLTIQRTQQEDSAVYLCASSQQQGYGYTFGSGTRLTVV.

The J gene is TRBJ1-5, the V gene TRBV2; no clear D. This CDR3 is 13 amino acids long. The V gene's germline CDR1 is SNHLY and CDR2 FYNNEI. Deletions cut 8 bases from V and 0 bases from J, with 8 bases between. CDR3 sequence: CASSRGSNQPQHF. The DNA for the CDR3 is TGTGCCAGCTCCCGGGGTAGCAATCAGCCCCAGCATTTT.

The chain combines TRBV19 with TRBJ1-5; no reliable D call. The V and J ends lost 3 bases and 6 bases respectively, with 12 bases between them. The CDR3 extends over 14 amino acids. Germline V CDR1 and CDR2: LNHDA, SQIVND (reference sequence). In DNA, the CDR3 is TGTGCCAGTAGTATTAACCCAGGCCTTCAGCCCCAGCATTTT. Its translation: CASSINPGLQPQHF. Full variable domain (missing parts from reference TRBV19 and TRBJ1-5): DGGITQSPKYLFRKEGQNVTLSCEQNLNHDAMYWYRQDPGQGLRLIYYSQIVNDFQKGDIAEGYSVSREKKESFPLTVTSAQKNPTAFYLCASSINPGLQPQHFGDGTRLSIL.

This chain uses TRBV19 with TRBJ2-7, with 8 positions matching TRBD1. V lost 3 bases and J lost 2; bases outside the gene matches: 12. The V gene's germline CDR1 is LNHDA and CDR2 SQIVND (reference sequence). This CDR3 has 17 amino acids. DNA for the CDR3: TGTGCCAGTAGTATTTCCACCTCTCGGACAGGGACCTACGAGCAGTACTTC. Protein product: CASSISTSRTGTYEQYF.

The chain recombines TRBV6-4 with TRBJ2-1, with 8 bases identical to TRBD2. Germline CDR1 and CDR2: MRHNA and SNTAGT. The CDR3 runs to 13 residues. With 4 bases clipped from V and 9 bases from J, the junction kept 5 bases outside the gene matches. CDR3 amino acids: CASSVAGGTEQFF. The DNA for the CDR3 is TGTGCCAGCAGTGTCGCGGGGGGCACTGAGCAGTTCTTC.

CDR3 coding DNA: TGTGCCAGTACCCGACTAGCGGGGGCATCATACAATGAGCAGTTCTTC. Translated: CASTRLAGASYNEQFF. The genes are TRBV19 and TRBJ2-1; 12 bases agree with TRBD2. V lost 7 bases and J lost 4; bases outside the gene matches: 8. The germline V gene has CDR1 LNHDA and CDR2 SQIVND (reference sequence). The CDR3 is made up of 16 amino acids.

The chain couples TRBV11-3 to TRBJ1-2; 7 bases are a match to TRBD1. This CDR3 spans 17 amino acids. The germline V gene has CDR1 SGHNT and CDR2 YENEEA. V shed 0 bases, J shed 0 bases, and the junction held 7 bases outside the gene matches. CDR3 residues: CASSLEADRDSNYGYTF. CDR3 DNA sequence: TGTGCCAGCAGCTTAGAAGCCGACAGGGACTCTAACTATGGCTACACCTTC.